This TCR beta chain was documented in a study of blood T cell repertoires in COVID-19 (dated by TCRdb to about 2020). Turning to the overall study: Samples from collaborators originated in the United States, Italy and Spain and spanned both the acute and convalescent phases of COVID-19. The dataset comprised deeply sampled blood TCRbeta repertoires from subjects exposed to, actively infected with, or recovered from COVID-19. The material from the prospective study consisted of cDNA or gDNA derived from T cells, B-cell-depleted T cells, or PBMCs. The samples were drawn from the first 160 participants of the ongoing ImmuneRACE study and from 950 to 1,500 subjects provided by 6 global collaborators. Where available, HLA class I and class II types were taken from metadata supplied by the sample provider and were not determined by assay-based typing. A de-identified subject ID, COVID-19 status, age in years and sex were almost always included in the sample metadata. A freely available public database, intended as a resource for researchers studying the immune response to SARS-CoV-2, is where the repertoires were released.

Counted from cysteine to phenylalanine, this CDR3 has 15 amino acids. Only CDR3 DNA is held: 45 bases, read in frame from base 1. The CDR1 and CDR2 encoded by the germline V gene are SGHVS and FNYEAQ. Here V drops 7 bases and J drops 9 bases, and the junction holds 13 bases not matched to any gene. What the study reported, not specific to this receptor: The amount of clinical and demographic metadata varied by source and participant and was provided uncurated.

Whole blood was collected in K2EDTA tubes by collaborating institutions according to the institutions' own protocols. For TCRbeta analysis, collaborator samples were shipped as frozen whole blood, as isolated PBMCs, or as DNA extracted from either sample type. This clone was recorded a few times. The antigen this receptor binds is unknown. No base quality information exists; no much larger clone differs at one position. TCRbeta CDR3 regions were amplified from genomic DNA using the immunoSEQ Assay, a bias-controlled multiplex PCR. The original pipeline was this. The number of nucleated cells in each sample was estimated from the amplification of reference gene primers within the assay. Sequence reads were collapsed and filtered to measure the absolute abundance of every unique TCRbeta CDR3 rearrangement. For each sample, productive Simpson clonality was calculated as the square root of Simpson's diversity index across productive rearrangements. TCRdb took over this immuneACCESS table, retaining in-frame rearrangements with V and J assigned. Such tables are incomplete; in checked studies, under half of the missing clones stem from an unresolved V gene, and the remainder is unexplained. Clone size and the V and J calls come from that table; the DNA yielded D and trimming. The sample contains 95,000 to 150,000 clones, 86% of them found a single time. The ten largest clones take up less than 5% of the sample.

This clonotype originated in a man aged 40-49 years with acute or convalescent COVID-19. Sequencing used peripheral blood. The rearrangement joined TRBV7-6 to TRBJ2-1, and 9 bases in between align with TRBD2. The CDR3 is CASKRAGGALGEQFF. The DNA sequence is given as TGTGCCAGCAAGAGAGCGGGAGGAGCCTTGGGTGAGCAGTTCTTC.